This T cell receptor (beta chain) came from a study of PD-1 blockade in classical Hodgkin lymphoma. Findings of the study overall: Patients newly diagnosed and complete responders had comparable baseline diversity. Patients excluded were those beginning nivolumab under 1 year after ASCT. TCR diversity at baseline was reported to be reduced in newly diagnosed patients relative to healthy donors.

Time point meaning: cycle 4 day 1 (C4D1), after less than 7 weeks of nivolumab. Each of the patients experienced relapse following autologous stem cell transplantation, and their brentuximab vedotin exposure differed. Magnetic depletion of non-target cells from thawed PBMCs yielded purified CD8+ T cells. This table comes from immunoSEQ multiplex PCR, and its TCRdb copy is limited to in-frame clones, with some not included. The sample shows around 21,000 clones, more than 80% of them seen only once. Germline loops: CDR1 ENHRY, CDR2 SYGVKD. This CDR3 spans 17 amino acids. V lost 2 bases, J lost 9 bases, and 7 bases stayed unmatched. For this clone: Its specificity is unknown.

This chain connects TRBV10-3 to TRBJ2-2, with TRBD2 matching over 15 bases. This sequence originates from a human donor with classical Hodgkin lymphoma. The starting material was CD8+ T cells from blood, obtained before the fourth cycle of nivolumab. The CDR3 loop is CAISEGTSGGYPRELFF. DNA for the CDR3: TGTGCCATCAGTGAGGGGACTAGCGGGGGGTATCCAAGGGAGCTGTTTTTT.